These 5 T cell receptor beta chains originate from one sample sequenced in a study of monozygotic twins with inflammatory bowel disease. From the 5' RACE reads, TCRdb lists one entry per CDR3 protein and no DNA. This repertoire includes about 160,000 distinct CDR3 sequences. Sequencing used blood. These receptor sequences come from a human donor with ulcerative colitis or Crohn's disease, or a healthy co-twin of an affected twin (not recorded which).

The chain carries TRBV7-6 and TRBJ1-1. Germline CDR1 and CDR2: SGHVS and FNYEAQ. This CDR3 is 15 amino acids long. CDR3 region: CSSSSGGAPNTEAFF.

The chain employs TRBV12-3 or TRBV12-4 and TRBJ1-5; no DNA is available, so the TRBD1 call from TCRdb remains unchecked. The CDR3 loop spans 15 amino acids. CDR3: CASIPRQNLNQPQHF.

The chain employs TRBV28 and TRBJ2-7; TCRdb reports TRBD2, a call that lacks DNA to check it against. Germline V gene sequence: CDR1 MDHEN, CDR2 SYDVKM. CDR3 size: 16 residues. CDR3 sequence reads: CASSLLERGNSYEQYF.

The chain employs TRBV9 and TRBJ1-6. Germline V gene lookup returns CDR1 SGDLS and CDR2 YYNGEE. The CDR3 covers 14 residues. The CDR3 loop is CASSVKGGNSPLHF.

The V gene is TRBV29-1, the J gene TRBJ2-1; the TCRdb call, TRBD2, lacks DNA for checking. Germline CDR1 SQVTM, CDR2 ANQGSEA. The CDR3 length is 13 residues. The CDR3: CSVRTSGPNEQFF.